The T cell receptor beta chain described here comes from a study of identical twins. TCRdb re-called the 5' RACE reads through MiXCR, storing one row per CDR3 protein. The sample includes roughly 500,000 distinct CDR3 sequences, about 20% seen only once; the top ten take around 0.91%. Germline V gives CDR1 MNHEY, CDR2 SVGAGI. V gave up 0 bases and J gave up 3 bases, with 12 bases separating them. The CDR3 contains 15 residues. This clonotype was seen only a few times. These data were also filed under a second study, of T cells expressing NK-cell markers. That source adds: It was sorted CD3+CD56+NKG2C+, CD3+CD56+NKG2C- and CD3+CD56-NKG2C+ T cells that supplied the TCR beta repertoires. Of the CD8+ T cell pool in roughly six donors, roughly 1.0-7.0% was accounted for by dominant NKG2C+ clonotypes.

This chain joins TRBV6-5 and TRBJ2-7, with D unresolved. The sample consisted of CD4+ T cells sorted from blood. This TCR was recovered from a woman aged 18-29 years in good health. The CDR3, as DNA: TGTGCCAGCAGTTACTCGATTAACGGGCTCTACGAGCAGTACTTC. Protein sequence: CASSYSINGLYEQYF.